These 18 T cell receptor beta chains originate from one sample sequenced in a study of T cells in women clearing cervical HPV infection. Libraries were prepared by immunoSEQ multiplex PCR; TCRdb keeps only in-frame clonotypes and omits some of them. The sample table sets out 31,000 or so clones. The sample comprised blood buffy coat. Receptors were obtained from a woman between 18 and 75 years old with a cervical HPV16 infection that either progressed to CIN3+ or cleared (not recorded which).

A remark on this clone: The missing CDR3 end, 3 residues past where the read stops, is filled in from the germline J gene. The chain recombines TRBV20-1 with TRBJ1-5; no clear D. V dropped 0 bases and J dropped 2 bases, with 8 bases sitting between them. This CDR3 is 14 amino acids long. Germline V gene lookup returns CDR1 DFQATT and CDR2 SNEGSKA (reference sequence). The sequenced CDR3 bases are TGCAGTGCTAGAGAGAACCGGGGCAATCAGCCC. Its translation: CSARENRGNQP. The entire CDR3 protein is CSARENRGNQPQHF.

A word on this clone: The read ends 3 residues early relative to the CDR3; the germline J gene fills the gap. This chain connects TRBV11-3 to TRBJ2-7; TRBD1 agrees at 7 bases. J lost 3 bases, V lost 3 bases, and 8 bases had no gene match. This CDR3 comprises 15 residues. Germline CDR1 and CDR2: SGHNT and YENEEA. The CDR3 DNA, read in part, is TGTGCCAGCAGCTTCCTCCGGACAGGCTTCTACGAG. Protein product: CASSFLRTGFYE. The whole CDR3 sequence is CASSFLRTGFYEQYF.

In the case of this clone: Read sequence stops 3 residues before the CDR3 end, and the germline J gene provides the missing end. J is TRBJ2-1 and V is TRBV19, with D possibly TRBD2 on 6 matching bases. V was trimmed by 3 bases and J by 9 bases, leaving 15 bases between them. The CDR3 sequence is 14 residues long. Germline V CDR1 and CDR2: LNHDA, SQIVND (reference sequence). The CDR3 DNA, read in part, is TGTGCCAGTAGTATCGGTGGGGGGTGGAGTGAG. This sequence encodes CASSIGGGWSE. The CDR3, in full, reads CASSIGGGWSEQFF.

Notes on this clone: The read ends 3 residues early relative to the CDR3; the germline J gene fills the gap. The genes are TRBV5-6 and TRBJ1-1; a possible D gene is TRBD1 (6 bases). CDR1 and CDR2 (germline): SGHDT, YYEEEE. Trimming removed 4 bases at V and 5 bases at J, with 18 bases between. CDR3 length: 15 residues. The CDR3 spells CASSMAYQGKTEAFF. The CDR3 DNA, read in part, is TGTGCCAGCAGCATGGCTTACCAGGGGAAGACTGAA.

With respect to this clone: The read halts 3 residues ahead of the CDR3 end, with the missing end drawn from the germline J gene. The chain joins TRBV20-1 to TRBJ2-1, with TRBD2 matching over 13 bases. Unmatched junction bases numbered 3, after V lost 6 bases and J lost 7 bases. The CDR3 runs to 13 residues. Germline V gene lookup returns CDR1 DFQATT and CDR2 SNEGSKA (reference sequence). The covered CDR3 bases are TGCAGTGCCCCGACTAGCGGGAGGAATGAG. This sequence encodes CSAPTSGRNE. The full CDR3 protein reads CSAPTSGRNEQFF.

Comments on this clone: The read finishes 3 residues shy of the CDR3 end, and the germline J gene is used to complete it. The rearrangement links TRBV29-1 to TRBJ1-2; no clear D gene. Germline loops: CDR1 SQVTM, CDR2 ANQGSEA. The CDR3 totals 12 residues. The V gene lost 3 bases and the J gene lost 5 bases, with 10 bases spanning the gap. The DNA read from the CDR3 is TGCAGCGTTGAGGCGTGGACTTATGGC. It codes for CSVEAWTYG. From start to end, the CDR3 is CSVEAWTYGYTF.

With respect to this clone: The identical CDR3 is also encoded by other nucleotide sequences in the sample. The part of the CDR3 DNA that was read is TGTGCCAGCTCACCCATGGGACACCCCGAG. The encoded protein is CASSPMGHPE. The complete CDR3 protein is CASSPMGHPEQYF. The chain couples TRBV18 to TRBJ2-7, with D perhaps TRBD1 (6 bases). The CDR3 goes on 3 residues after the read ends, and that part is filled in from the germline J gene. From germline, CDR1 is KGHSH and CDR2 LQKENI. Trimming pared 3 bases from V and 6 bases from J, leaving 12 bases between. The CDR3 consists of 13 residues. Looking up the rest from reference TRBV18 and TRBJ2-7 gives the full variable domain: NAGVMQNPRHLVRRRGQEARLRCSPMKGHSHVYWYRQLPEEGLKFMVYLQKENIIDESGMPKERFSAEFPKEGPSILRIQQVVRGDSAAYFCASSPMGHPEQYFGPGTRLTVT.

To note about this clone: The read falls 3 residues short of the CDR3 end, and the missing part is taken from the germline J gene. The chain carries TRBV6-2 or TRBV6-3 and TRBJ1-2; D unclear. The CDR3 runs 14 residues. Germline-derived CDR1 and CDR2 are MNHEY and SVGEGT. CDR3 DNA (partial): TGTGCCAGCAGTTACCAAATCTATACAGATACC. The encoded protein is CASSYQIYTDT. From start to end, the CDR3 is CASSYQIYTDTYTF.

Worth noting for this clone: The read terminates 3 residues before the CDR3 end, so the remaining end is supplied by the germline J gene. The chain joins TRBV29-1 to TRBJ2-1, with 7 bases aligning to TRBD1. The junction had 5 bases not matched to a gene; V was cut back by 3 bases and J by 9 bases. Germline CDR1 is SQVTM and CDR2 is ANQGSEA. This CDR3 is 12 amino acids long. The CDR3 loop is CSVDRGTGEQFF. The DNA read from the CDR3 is TGCAGCGTTGACAGGGGGACCGGTGAG.

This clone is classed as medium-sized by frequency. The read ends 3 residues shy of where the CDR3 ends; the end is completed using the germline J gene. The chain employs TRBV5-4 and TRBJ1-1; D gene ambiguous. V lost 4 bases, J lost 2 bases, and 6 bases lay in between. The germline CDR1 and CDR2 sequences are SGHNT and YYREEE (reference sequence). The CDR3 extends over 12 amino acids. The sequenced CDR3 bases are TGTGCCAGCAGCCGTCCTAACACTGAA. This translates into CASSRPNTE. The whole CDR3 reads CASSRPNTEAFF.

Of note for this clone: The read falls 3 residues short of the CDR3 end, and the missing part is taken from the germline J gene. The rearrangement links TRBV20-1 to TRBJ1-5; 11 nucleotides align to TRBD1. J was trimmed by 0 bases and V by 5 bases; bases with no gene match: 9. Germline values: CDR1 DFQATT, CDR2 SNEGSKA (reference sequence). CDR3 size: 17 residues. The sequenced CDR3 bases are TGCAGTGCTGCCGGATCGGGACAGGGGGTTAGCAATCAGCCC. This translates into CSAAGSGQGVSNQP. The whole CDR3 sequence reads CSAAGSGQGVSNQPQHF.

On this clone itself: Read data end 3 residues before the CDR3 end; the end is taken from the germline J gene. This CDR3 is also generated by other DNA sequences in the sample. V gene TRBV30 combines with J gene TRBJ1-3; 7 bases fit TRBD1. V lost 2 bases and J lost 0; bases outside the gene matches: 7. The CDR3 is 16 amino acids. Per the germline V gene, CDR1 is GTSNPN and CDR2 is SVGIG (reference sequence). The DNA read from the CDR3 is TGTGCCTGGAGTATCGGACAGGCGATCTCTGGAAACACC. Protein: CAWSIGQAISGNT. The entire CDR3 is CAWSIGQAISGNTIYF.

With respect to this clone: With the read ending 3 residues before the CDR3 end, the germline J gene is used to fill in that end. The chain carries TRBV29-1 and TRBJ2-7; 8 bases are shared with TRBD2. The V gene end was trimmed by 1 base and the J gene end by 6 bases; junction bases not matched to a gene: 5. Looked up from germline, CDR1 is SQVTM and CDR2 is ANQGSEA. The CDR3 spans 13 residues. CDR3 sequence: CSVEVEAGAEQYF. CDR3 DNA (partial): TGCAGCGTTGAAGTCGAAGCGGGGGCCGAG.

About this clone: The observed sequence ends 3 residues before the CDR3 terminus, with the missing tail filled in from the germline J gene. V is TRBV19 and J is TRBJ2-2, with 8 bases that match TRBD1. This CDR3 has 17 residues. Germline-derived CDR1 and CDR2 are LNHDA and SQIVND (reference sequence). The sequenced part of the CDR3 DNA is TGTGCCAGTAGTCCCGGGACAGGAGTCGAGGGGGCCAACGTG. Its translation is CASSPGTGVEGANV. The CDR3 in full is CASSPGTGVEGANVLFF.

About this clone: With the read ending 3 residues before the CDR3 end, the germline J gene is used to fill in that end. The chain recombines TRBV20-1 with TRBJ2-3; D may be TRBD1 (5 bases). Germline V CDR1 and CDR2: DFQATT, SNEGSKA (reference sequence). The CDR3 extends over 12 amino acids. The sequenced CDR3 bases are TGCAGTGTCGGCAGGGTGAATCAGCCG. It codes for CSVGRVNQP. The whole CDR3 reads CSVGRVNQPQYF.

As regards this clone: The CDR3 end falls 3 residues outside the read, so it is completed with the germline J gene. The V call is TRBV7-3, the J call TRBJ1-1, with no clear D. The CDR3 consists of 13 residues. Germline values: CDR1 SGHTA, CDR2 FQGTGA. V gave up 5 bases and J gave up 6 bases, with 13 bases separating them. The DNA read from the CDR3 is TGTGCCAGCAGCCCCCACCCTAACTCTGAA. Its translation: CASSPHPNSE. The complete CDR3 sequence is CASSPHPNSEAFF.

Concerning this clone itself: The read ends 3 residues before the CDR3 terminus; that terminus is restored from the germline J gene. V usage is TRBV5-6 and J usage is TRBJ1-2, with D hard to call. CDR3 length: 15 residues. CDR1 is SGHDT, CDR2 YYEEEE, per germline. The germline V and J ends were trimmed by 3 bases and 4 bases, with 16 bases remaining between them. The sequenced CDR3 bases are TGTGCCAGCAGCTCAGGAGTCCCCCGAGGCTATGGC. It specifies CASSSGVPRGYG. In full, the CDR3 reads CASSSGVPRGYGYTF.

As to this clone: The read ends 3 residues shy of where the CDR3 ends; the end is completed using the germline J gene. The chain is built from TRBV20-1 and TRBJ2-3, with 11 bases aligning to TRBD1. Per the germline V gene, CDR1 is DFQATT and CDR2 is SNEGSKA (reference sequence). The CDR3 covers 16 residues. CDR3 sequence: CSARRAGQGENQPQYF. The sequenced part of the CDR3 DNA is TGCAGTGCTAGGAGGGCGGGACAGGGGGAGAATCAGCCG.